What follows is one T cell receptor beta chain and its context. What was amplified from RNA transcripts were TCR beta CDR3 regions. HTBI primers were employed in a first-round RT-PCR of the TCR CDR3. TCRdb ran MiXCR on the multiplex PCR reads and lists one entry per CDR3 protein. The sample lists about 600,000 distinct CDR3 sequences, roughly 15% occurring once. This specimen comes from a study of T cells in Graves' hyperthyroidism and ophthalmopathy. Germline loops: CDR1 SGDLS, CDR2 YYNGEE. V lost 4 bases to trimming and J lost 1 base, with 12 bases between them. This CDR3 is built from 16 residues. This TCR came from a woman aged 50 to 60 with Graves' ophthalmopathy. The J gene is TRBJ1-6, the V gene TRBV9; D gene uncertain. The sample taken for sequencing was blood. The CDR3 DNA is TGTGCCAGCAGCCCCTTTTTGAGTTCCTATAATTCACCCCTCCACTTT. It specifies CASSPFLSSYNSPLHF.